Shown below are 32 T cell receptor beta chains from a single sample sequenced in a study of blood T cell repertoires in COVID-19. The repertoire was sequenced with immunoSEQ multiplex PCR; TCRdb's copy has only in-frame clones and lacks some. This table has roughly 200,000 clones, approximately 75% appearing once. Sequenced input: PBMCs or T cells enriched from blood (not recorded which). Receptors originate from a man in his forties who had recovered from COVID-19.

The chain's CDR3 is CASSQSGKGQGNTEAFF. The CDR3 DNA follows: TGCGCCAGCAGTCAATCTGGAAAGGGTCAGGGGAACACTGAAGCTTTCTTT. The chain uses TRBV23-1 and TRBJ1-1; D might be TRBD1 (5 bases). TRBV23-1 is filed as an ORF, its function uncertain. With 0 bases removed from V and 1 base from J, the gap between germline ends came to 15 bases. This CDR3 is 17 amino acids long.

The table lists this clone with a count of one. V is TRBV29-1 and J is TRBJ1-2; D uncertain. CDR1 and CDR2 from the germline V gene are SQVTM and ANQGSEA. The CDR3 runs to 10 residues. V lost 5 bases and J lost 6, with 7 bases in between. The CDR3: CSVILNGYTF. The CDR3 DNA reads as TGCAGCGTTATTCTAAATGGCTACACCTTC.

This sequence joins TRBV9 and TRBJ2-1, with 7 bases aligning to TRBD2. Germline CDR1 reads SGDLS; CDR2 reads YYNGEE. The CDR3 loop spans 16 amino acids. Trimming took 0 bases from V and 4 from J; bases not matched to a gene: 7. CDR3 amino acids: CASSVAGGGFYNEQFF. The CDR3 nucleotides read TGTGCCAGCAGCGTAGCTGGGGGGGGGTTTTACAATGAGCAGTTCTTC.

The chain combines TRBV15 with TRBJ2-3; D possibly corresponds to TRBD2 (6 bases). This CDR3 region has 15 residues. V lost 3 bases to trimming and J lost 0 bases, with 10 bases between them. CDR1 and CDR2 (germline): LNHNV, YYDKDF (reference sequence). CDR3 DNA: TGTGCCACCAGCAGCCTAGCGCTTAGCACAGATACGCAGTATTTT. It encodes CATSSLALSTDTQYF.

The chain employs TRBV5-1 and TRBJ2-3; unclear D gene. The germline V and J ends were trimmed by 1 base and 9 bases, with 9 bases remaining between them. Germline V gene lookup returns CDR1 SGHRS and CDR2 YFSETQ. There are 12 residues in the CDR3. In nucleotides, the CDR3 is TGCGCCAGCAGCTTGATGAGCGACACGCAGTATTTT. Translating it yields CASSLMSDTQYF.

The chain is built from TRBV11-3 and TRBJ2-1; D not certain. Trimming removed 1 base at V and 4 bases at J, with 5 bases between. Germline lookup yields CDR1 SGHNT and CDR2 YENEEA. There are 13 residues in the CDR3. DNA for the CDR3: TGTGCCAGCAGCTTAGCTCTTTACAATGAGCAGTTCTTC. Encoded protein: CASSLALYNEQFF.

The chain joins TRBV27 to TRBJ2-7, with D possibly matching TRBD2 (6 bases). This CDR3 has 15 amino acids. V lost 4 bases and J lost 3, with 16 bases in between. From germline, CDR1 is MNHEY and CDR2 SMNVEV (reference sequence). CDR3: CASSSGSGGGYEQYF. The CDR3 DNA sequence: TGTGCCAGCAGTTCGGGTAGCGGAGGAGGCTACGAGCAGTACTTC.

The chain employs TRBV19 and TRBJ1-2, with 8 bases that match TRBD1. This CDR3 has 12 residues. The germline gives CDR1 LNHDA, CDR2 SQIVND (reference sequence). V shed 10 bases and J 4 bases; nucleotides not matched to a gene: 5. DNA for the CDR3: TGTGCCAATAGACAGGGGATCTATGGCTACACCTTC. Translated, it gives CANRQGIYGYTF.

This chain uses TRBV5-5 with TRBJ1-5, with unresolved D. CDR1 SGHKS and CDR2 YYEKEE come from the germline V gene (reference sequence). V was pared by 0 bases and J by 2 bases, with 9 bases between. The CDR3 runs to 15 residues. CDR3 nucleotide sequence: TGTGCCAGCAGCTTGGGGCCCGCTGGCAATCAGCCCCAGCATTTT. It specifies CASSLGPAGNQPQHF.

V is TRBV19 and J is TRBJ2-2; D not resolved. Per the germline V gene, CDR1 is LNHDA and CDR2 is SQIVND (reference sequence). The germline V and J ends were trimmed by 5 bases and 5 bases, with 15 bases remaining between them. The CDR3 is 15 residues long. The CDR3 loop reads CASSSRVQSTGELFF. The CDR3 DNA reads TGTGCCAGTAGTTCTCGGGTCCAGTCGACCGGGGAGCTGTTTTTT. The full variable domain, in which reference TRBV19 and TRBJ2-2 provide the parts outside the CDR3, is DGGITQSPKYLFRKEGQNVTLSCEQNLNHDAMYWYRQDPGQGLRLIYYSQIVNDFQKGDIAEGYSVSREKKESFPLTVTSAQKNPTAFYLCASSSRVQSTGELFFGEGSRLTVL.

The CDR3 coding sequence is TGTGCCAGCAGCGCCCCCGGGACTAGACGTAATGAGCAGTTCTTC. It specifies CASSAPGTRRNEQFF. The rearrangement uses TRBV9 and TRBJ2-1; 8 bases fit TRBD2. The J segment lost 7 bases and the V segment lost 3 bases, leaving 9 bases of the junction unmatched. This CDR3 region has 15 residues. CDR1 is SGDLS and CDR2 is YYNGEE in the germline V gene. Combining the CDR3 with reference TRBV9 and TRBJ2-1 gives the whole variable domain DSGVTQTPKHLITATGQRVTLRCSPRSGDLSVYWYQQSLDQGLQFLIQYYNGEERAKGNILERFSAQQFPDLHSELNLSSLELGDSALYFCASSAPGTRRNEQFFGPGTRLTVL.

The chain is built from TRBV15 and TRBJ1-1, with TRBD1 matching over 7 bases. After removal of 8 bases from V and 0 bases from J, the junction contained 3 bases not matched to a gene. This CDR3 spans 13 amino acids. Germline V gives CDR1 LNHNV, CDR2 YYDKDF (reference sequence). DNA of the CDR3: TGTGCCACCCGGGACAGTATGAACACTGAAGCTTTCTTT. Residues: CATRDSMNTEAFF.

The chain has TRBV3-1 (or the pseudogene TRBV3-2) and TRBJ2-7, with 7 nucleotides matching TRBD1. The CDR3 runs 16 residues. J gave up 5 bases and V 0 bases, and 10 bases lay outside the gene matches. The germline gives CDR1 LGHDT, CDR2 YNNKEL (reference sequence). The CDR3 DNA reads TGTGCCAGCAGCCAAGAAAGAATCGAGGGGGCGGACGAGCAGTACTTC. This translates into CASSQERIEGADEQYF.

The CDR3 DNA reads TGTGCCACCGGAGGGGGCTTGAACACTGAAGCTTTCTTT. This encodes CATGGGLNTEAFF. The chain is built from TRBV19 and TRBJ1-1; 7 bases line up with TRBD1. The CDR3 covers 13 residues. Trimming cost V 10 bases and J 0 bases; bases outside gene matches: 5. The germline V gene has CDR1 LNHDA and CDR2 SQIVND (reference sequence).

V is TRBV6-1 and J is TRBJ1-4, with D maybe TRBD1 (6 bases). Germline assignment: CDR1 MNHNS and CDR2 SASEGT. The CDR3 consists of 13 residues. Trimming removed 3 bases from V and 12 bases from J, with 14 bases in between. The CDR3: CASSDGPQGQLFF. In DNA, the CDR3 is TGTGCCAGCAGTGATGGGCCGCAGGGGCAACTGTTTTTT.

A remark on this clone: The junction departs from the called germline gene at one end, perhaps through a read error. This chain links TRBV5-6 with TRBJ1-2; D not certain. Germline CDR1 is SGHDT and CDR2 is YYEEEE. This CDR3 spans 11 amino acids. The CDR3 sequence is CASSVGTVSAF. In DNA form, the CDR3 reads TGTGCCAGCAGCGTTGGTACAGTTTCTGCCTTC.

The chain links TRBV18 to TRBJ1-2, with 9 bases matching TRBD1. Germline V gene data show CDR1 as KGHSH and CDR2 as LQKENI. The CDR3 has 14 amino acids. Trimming cost V 3 bases and J 8 bases; bases outside gene matches: 7. The CDR3 loop is CASSPGTGKYGYTF. The DNA of the CDR3 is TGTGCCAGCTCACCCGGGACAGGGAAGTACGGCTACACCTTC.

This clone appeared a single time. The V gene is TRBV7-9, the J gene TRBJ2-7; D not resolved. This CDR3 comprises 15 residues. The germline V and J ends were trimmed by 3 bases and 0 bases, with 12 bases remaining between them. CDR1 and CDR2 from the germline V gene are SEHNR and FQNEAQ (reference sequence). The DNA of the CDR3 is TGTGCCAGCAGCTTCTTAAGCGCCAGCTCCTACGAGCAGTACTTC. Its translation: CASSFLSASSYEQYF.

The DNA for the CDR3 is TGCGCCAGCAGCCGCGCGGATAGCGGGAAGGATACGCAGTATTTT. This encodes CASSRADSGKDTQYF. The rearrangement joins TRBV5-1 to TRBJ2-3; 8 bases match TRBD2. Germline values: CDR1 SGHRS, CDR2 YFSETQ. Trimming at V came to 4 bases and at J to 6 bases, leaving 10 bases not matched to a gene. The CDR3 runs 15 residues.

CDR3 in DNA: TGTGCCAGCAGCCCACCAGGGACAGGGATGGGCTACACCTTC. Encoded protein: CASSPPGTGMGYTF. This chain joins TRBV7-9 and TRBJ1-2, with 9 nucleotides matching TRBD1. V lost 5 bases and J lost 8; bases outside the gene matches: 9. This CDR3 comprises 14 residues. The V gene's germline CDR1 is SEHNR and CDR2 FQNEAQ (reference sequence).

In this sample, this clone turned up a few times. CDR3 amino acids: CASSLVFTDTQYF. CDR3 coding DNA: TGTGCCAGCAGCTTAGTCTTCACAGATACGCAGTATTTT. This chain connects TRBV7-2 to TRBJ2-3, with D unresolved. V was clipped by 1 base and J by 2 bases, with 4 bases between them. CDR3 length: 13 amino acids. Germline loops: CDR1 SGHTA, CDR2 FQGNSA.

This sequence joins TRBV18 and TRBJ1-3; no definite D call. Germline CDR1 is KGHSH and CDR2 is LQKENI. The CDR3 is made up of 16 amino acids. Between the trimmed V and J ends, which lost 0 bases and 0 bases, there was a span of 9 bases. CDR3 nucleotide sequence: TGTGCCAGCTCACCACCCGAGAGTCACTCTGGAAACACCATATATTTT. It yields the protein CASSPPESHSGNTIYF.

This chain joins TRBV6-2 or TRBV6-3 and TRBJ1-2; D remains unclear. This CDR3 is 13 amino acids long. Trimming pared 2 bases from V and 4 bases from J, leaving 8 bases between. The germline gives CDR1 MNHEY, CDR2 SVGEGT. The CDR3 is CASSYTASYGYTF. The CDR3 nucleotides read TGTGCCAGCAGTTACACTGCTTCCTATGGCTACACCTTC.

This rearrangement joins TRBV6-5 to TRBJ2-7, with TRBD1 as a possible D gene (6 bases). The germline gives CDR1 MNHEY, CDR2 SVGAGI. Trimming cost V 7 bases and J 6 bases, with 10 bases left between them. The CDR3 spans 11 residues. The CDR3 sequence is CASNRVGEQYF. The CDR3 region has the DNA TGTGCCAGCAACAGGGTTGGCGAGCAGTACTTC.

V gene TRBV10-1 combines with J gene TRBJ2-1, with 7 bases fitting TRBD2. V shed 8 bases, J shed 0 bases, and the junction held 13 bases outside the gene matches. This CDR3 has 17 amino acids. CDR1 and CDR2 from the germline V gene are WNHNN and SYGVQD (reference sequence). CDR3 in DNA: TGCGCCAGCGGTCTTCAAGCGGGACCGAGCTCCTACAATGAGCAGTTCTTC. The encoded protein is CASGLQAGPSSYNEQFF.

Only one count was recorded for this clone. V is TRBV12-3 or TRBV12-4 and J is TRBJ2-7, with D uncertain. The CDR3 contains 12 residues. V lost 4 bases and J 0 bases, leaving 4 bases between the germline ends. The CDR3, as DNA: TGTGCCAGCAGTTCCAACTCCTACGAGCAGTACTTC. Protein sequence: CASSSNSYEQYF.

This sequence joins TRBV2 and TRBJ2-7, with D possibly TRBD1 on 6 matching bases. Trimming left V 6 bases short and J 5 bases short, with 23 bases between. CDR3 length: 16 residues. Per the germline V gene, CDR1 is SNHLY and CDR2 is FYNNEI. The CDR3 sequence is CASSPRGASVGDEQYF. CDR3 coding DNA: TGTGCCAGCAGCCCCAGGGGCGCCTCGGTTGGCGACGAGCAGTACTTC.

The rearrangement uses TRBV29-1 and TRBJ2-5, with D unclear. This CDR3 has 14 amino acids. Trimming took 5 bases from V and 5 from J, leaving 18 bases between them. Looked up from germline, CDR1 is SQVTM and CDR2 is ANQGSEA. The CDR3 is CSVSGSSGSETQYF. In DNA, the CDR3 is TGCAGCGTTTCCGGGTCAAGTGGTTCGGAGACCCAGTACTTC.

V gene TRBV18 combines with J gene TRBJ1-2; D remains unclear. The germline V gene encodes CDR1 KGHSH and CDR2 LQKENI. The V end was cut by 2 bases, the J end by 7 bases, with 11 bases between. This CDR3 has 13 residues. The CDR3 loop reads CASSPSSGRGYTF. The CDR3 nucleotides are TGTGCCAGCTCACCATCATCGGGTCGTGGCTACACCTTC.

The chain is built from TRBV11-2 and TRBJ2-7; a weak D match, TRBD2 (6 bases). CDR3 size: 16 residues. Trimming removed 5 bases from V and 2 bases from J, with 19 bases in between. Germline V gives CDR1 SGHAT, CDR2 FQNNGV. For the CDR3, the DNA is TGTGCCAGCAGCCTGGACCGGGCGGGACCTCCCTACGAGCAGTACTTC. Translating it yields CASSLDRAGPPYEQYF.

The chain links TRBV24-1 to TRBJ2-1; possible D gene TRBD2, 5 bases. The CDR3 is 17 amino acids. Germline assignment: CDR1 KGHDR and CDR2 SFDVKD. The V and J ends lost 3 bases and 0 bases respectively, with 14 bases between them. The CDR3 DNA sequence: TGTGCCACCAGTGATAACCGGGAAAGGAGCTCCTACAATGAGCAGTTCTTC. Its protein product is CATSDNRERSSYNEQFF.

This chain connects TRBV5-1 to TRBJ2-5, with 13 positions matching TRBD2. This CDR3 comprises 18 residues. CDR1 and CDR2 (germline): SGHRS, YFSETQ. Trimming took 4 bases from V and 3 from J; bases not matched to a gene: 12. The CDR3: CASSPGLAGMIKKETQYF. In nucleotides, the CDR3 is TGCGCCAGCAGCCCGGGACTAGCGGGGATGATTAAGAAAGAGACCCAGTACTTC.